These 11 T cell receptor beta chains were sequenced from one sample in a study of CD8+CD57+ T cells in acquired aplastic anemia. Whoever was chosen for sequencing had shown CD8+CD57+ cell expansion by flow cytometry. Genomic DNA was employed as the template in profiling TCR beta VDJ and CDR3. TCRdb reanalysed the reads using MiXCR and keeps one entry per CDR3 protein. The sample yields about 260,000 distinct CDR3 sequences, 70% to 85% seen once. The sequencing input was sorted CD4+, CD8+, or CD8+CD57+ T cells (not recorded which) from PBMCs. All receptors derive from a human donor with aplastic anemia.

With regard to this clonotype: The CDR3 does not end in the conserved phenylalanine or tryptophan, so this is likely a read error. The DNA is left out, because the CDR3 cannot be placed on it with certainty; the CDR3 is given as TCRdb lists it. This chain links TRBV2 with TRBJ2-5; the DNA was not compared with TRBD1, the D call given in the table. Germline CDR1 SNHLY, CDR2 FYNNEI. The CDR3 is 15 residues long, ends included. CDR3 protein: CASGDGGTDTQSHDP.

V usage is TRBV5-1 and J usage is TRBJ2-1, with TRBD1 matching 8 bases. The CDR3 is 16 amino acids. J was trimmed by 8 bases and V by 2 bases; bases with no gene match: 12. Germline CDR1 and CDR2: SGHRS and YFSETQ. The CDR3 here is CASSFAGGCESDEQFF. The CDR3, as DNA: TGCGCCAGCAGCTTCGCAGGGGGCTGCGAGAGCGATGAGCAGTTCTTC.

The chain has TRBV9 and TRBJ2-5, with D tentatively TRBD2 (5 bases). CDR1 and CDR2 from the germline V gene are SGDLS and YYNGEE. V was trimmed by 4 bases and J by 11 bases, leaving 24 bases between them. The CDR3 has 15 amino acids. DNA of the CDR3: TGTGCCAGCAGCTCTAGCTCAGATACGGGGTATTTTCAGTACTTC. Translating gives CASSSSSDTGYFQYF.

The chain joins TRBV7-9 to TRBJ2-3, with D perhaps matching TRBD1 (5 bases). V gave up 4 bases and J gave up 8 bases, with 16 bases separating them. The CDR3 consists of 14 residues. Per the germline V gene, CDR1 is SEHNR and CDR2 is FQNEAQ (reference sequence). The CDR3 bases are TGTGCCAGCAGCTCAGGGCGGCTTCCCGCTACGCAGTATTTT. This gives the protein CASSSGRLPATQYF.

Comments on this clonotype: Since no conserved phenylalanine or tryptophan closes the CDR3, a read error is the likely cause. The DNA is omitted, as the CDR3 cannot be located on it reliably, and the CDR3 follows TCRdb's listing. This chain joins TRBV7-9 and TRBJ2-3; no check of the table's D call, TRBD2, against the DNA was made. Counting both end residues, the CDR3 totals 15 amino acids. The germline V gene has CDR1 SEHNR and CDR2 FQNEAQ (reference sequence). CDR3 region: CASSLDRRGNNKEYL.

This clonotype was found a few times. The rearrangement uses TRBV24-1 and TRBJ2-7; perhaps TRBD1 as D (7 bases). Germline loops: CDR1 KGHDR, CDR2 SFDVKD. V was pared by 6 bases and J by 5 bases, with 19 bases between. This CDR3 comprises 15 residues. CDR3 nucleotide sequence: TGTGCCACCAGTCCAACGACGACAGGGAGGAACGAGCAGTACTTC. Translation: CATSPTTTGRNEQYF.

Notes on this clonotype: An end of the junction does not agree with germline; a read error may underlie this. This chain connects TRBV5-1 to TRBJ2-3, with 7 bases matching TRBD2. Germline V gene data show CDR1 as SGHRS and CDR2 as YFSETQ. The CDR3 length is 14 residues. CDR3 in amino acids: CASSLEGGSPTQYF. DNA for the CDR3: TGTGCCAGCAGCTTGGAGGGAGGGAGTCCTACGCAGTATTTT.

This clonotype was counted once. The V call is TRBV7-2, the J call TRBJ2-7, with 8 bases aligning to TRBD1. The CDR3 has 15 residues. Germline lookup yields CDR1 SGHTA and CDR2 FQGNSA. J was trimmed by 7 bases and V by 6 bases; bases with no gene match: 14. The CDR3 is CASRYRGRGHNEQYF. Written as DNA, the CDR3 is TGTGCCAGCAGGTACCGGGGCAGGGGGCATAATGAGCAGTACTTC.

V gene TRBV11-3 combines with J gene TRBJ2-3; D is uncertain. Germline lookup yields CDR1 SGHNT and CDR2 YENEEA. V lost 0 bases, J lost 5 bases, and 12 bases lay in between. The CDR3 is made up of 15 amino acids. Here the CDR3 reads CASSLDLRGIDTQYF. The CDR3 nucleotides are TGTGCCAGCAGCTTAGATCTTAGAGGAATAGATACGCAGTATTTT.

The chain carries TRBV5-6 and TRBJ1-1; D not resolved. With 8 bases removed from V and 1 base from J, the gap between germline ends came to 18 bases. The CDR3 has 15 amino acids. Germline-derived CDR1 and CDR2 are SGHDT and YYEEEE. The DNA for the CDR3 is TGTGCCAGTAGGGCCCCGACTTTAGGGAACACTGAAGCTTTCTTT. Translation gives CASRAPTLGNTEAFF.

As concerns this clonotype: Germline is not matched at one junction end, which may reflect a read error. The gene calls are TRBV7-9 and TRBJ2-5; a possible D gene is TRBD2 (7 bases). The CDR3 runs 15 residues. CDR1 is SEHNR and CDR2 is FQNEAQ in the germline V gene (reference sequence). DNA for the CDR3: TGCGCCAGCAGCTTAGGGGGGGACCGCCAAGAGACCCAGTACTTC. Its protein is CASSLGGDRQETQYF.